This T cell receptor (beta chain) was sequenced during a study of T cell changes during pregnancy in multiple sclerosis. Generated by immunoSEQ multiplex PCR, the TCRdb table keeps only in-frame clones and is missing some. The table has around 130,000 clones, roughly 95% seen once. The CDR3 has 16 residues. Germline lookup yields CDR1 LNHNV and CDR2 YYDKDF (reference sequence). The V end lost 0 bases, the J end lost 2 bases, and 13 bases lay between the germline ends. This TCR derives from a female donor with multiple sclerosis, enrolled in a pregnancy study. This specimen consisted of peripheral blood, obtained after pregnancy. This chain joins TRBV15 and TRBJ1-1, with a tentative D call TRBD1 (6 bases). This CDR3 reads CATSRDRGGRNTEAFF. The CDR3 DNA sequence: TGTGCCACCAGCAGAGATAGGGGGGGCCGAAACACTGAAGCTTTCTTT.